This T cell receptor (beta chain) is from a study of blood T cell repertoires in COVID-19. The CDR3 length is 11 residues. The germline V and J ends were trimmed by 3 bases and 4 bases, with 4 bases remaining between them. In germline, CDR1 is SEHNR, CDR2 FQNEAQ (reference sequence). Generated by immunoSEQ multiplex PCR, the TCRdb table keeps only in-frame clones and is missing some. The table includes tens of thousands of clones, 75% to 85% detected once. The sequencing sample was made of peripheral blood. The sequence came from a woman aged 50 to 60 with acute or convalescent COVID-19. The rearrangement uses TRBV7-9 and TRBJ2-7; unclear D gene. CDR3 sequence: CASSFSYEQYF. DNA for the CDR3: TGTGCCAGCAGCTTTAGTTACGAGCAGTACTTC. Filled out from reference TRBV7-9 and TRBJ2-7, the complete variable domain reads DTGVSQNPRHKITKRGQNVTFRCDPISEHNRLYWYRQTLGQGPEFLTYFQNEAQLEKSRLLSDRFSAERPKGSFSTLEIQRTEQGDSAMYLCASSFSYEQYFGPGTRLTVT.